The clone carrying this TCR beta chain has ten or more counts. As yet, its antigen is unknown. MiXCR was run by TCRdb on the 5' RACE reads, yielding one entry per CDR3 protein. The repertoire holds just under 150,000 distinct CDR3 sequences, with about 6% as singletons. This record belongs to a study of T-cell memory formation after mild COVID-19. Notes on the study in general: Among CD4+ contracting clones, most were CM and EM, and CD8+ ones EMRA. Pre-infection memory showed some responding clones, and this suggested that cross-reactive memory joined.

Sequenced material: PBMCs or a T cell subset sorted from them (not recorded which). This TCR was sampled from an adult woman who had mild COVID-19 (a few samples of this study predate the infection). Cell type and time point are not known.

The CDR3 DNA follows: TGTGCCAGCAGTTACGCTTCTGAAGCTTTCTTT. This sequence encodes CASSYASEAFF. The V and J genes are TRBV6-6 and TRBJ1-1; D is unresolved. Per germline, CDR1 MNHNY and CDR2 SVGAGI (reference sequence). The CDR3 runs to 11 residues. With 2 bases removed from V and 6 bases from J, the gap between germline ends came to 4 bases.